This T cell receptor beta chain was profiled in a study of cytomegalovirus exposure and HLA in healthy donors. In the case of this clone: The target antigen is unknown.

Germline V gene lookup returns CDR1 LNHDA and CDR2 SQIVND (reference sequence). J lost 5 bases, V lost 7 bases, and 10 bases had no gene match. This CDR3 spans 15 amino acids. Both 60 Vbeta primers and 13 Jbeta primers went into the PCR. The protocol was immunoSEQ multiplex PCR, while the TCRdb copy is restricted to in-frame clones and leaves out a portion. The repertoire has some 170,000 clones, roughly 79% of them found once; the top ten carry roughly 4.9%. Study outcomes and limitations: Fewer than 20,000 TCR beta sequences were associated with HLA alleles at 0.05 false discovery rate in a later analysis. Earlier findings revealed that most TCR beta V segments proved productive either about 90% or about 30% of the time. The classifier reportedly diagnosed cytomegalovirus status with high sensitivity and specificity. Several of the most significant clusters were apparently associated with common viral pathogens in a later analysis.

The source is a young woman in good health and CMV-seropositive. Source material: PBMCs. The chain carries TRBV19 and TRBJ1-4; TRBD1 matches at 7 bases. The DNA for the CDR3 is TGTGCCAGTACCGACGGACAGGAGACAAATGAAAAACTGTTTTTT. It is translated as CASTDGQETNEKLFF.